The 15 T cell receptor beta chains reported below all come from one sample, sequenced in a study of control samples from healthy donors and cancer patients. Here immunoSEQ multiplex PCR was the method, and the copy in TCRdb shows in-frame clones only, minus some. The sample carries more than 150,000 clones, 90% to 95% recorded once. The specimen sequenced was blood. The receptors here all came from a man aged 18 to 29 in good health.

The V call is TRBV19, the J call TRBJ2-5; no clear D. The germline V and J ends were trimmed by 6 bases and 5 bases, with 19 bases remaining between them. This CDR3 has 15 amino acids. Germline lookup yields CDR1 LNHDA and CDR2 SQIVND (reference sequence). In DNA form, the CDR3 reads TGTGCCAGTAGCCCCGGGCACCCCCCCCGGGAGACCCAGTACTTC. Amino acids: CASSPGHPPRETQYF.

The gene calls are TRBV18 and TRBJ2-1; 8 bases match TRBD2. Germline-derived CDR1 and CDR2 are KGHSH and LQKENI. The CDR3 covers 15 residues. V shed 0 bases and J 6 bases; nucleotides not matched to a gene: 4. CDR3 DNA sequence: TGTGCCAGCTCACCACCTGCCGGGGGGGCCAATGAGCAGTTCTTC. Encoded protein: CASSPPAGGANEQFF.

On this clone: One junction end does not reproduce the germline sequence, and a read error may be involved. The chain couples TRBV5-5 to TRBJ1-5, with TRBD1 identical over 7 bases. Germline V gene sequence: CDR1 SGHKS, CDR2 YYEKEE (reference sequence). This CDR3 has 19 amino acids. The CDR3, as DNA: TGTGCCAGCAGCCACCCGCGGGAGACAGGGTATTCGATAGATCAACCCCAGCATTTT. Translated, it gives CASSHPRETGYSIDQPQHF.

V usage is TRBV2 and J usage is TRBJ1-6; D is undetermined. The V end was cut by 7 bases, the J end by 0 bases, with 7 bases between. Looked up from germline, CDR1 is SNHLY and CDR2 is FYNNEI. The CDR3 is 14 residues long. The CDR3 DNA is TGTGCCAGCACAACGAGCTCCTATAATTCACCCCTCCACTTT. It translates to CASTTSSYNSPLHF.

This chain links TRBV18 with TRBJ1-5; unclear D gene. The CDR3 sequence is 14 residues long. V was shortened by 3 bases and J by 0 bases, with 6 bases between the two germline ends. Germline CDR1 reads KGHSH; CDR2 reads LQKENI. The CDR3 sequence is CASSPGGSNQPQHF. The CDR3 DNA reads TGTGCCAGCTCACCCGGCGGTAGCAATCAGCCCCAGCATTTT.

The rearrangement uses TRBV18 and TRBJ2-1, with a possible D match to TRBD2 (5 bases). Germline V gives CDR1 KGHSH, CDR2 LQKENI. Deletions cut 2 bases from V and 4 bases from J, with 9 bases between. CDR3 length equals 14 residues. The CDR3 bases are TGTGCCAGCTCACCAAGTACGGGATACAATGAGCAGTTCTTC. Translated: CASSPSTGYNEQFF.

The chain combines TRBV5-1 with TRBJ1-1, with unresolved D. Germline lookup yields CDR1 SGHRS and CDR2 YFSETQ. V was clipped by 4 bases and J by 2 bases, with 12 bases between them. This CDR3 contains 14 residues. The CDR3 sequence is CASSMGSVNTEAFF. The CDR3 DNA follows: TGCGCCAGCAGCATGGGGTCAGTCAACACTGAAGCTTTCTTT.

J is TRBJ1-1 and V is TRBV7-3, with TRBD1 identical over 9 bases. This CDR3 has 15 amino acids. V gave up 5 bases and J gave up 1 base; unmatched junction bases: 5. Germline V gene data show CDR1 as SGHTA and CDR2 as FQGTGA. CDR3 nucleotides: TGTGCCAGCAGCCCTACAGGGGGCGCGAACACTGAAGCTTTCTTT. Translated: CASSPTGGANTEAFF. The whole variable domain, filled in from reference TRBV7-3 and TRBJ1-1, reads GAGVSQTPSNKVTEKGKYVELRCDPISGHTALYWYRQSLGQGPEFLIYFQGTGAADDSGLPNDRFFAVRPEGSVSTLKIQRTERGDSAVYLCASSPTGGANTEAFFGQGTRLTVV.

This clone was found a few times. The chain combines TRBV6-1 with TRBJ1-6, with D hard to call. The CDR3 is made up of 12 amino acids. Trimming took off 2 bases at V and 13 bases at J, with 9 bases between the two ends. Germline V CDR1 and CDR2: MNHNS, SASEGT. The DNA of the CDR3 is TGTGCCAGCAGTGAATTACGAGGGCCCCTCCACTTT. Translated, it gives CASSELRGPLHF.

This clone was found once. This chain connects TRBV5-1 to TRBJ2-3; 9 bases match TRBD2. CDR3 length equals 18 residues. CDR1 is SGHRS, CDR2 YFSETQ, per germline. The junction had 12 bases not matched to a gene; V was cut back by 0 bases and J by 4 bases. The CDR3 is CASSLDRRGGAPPDTQYF. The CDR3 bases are TGCGCCAGCAGCTTGGACCGGCGGGGGGGTGCCCCCCCAGATACGCAGTATTTT. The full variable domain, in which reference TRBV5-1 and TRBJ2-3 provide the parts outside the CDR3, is KAGVTQTPRYLIKTRGQQVTLSCSPISGHRSVSWYQQTPGQGLQFLFEYFSETQRNKGNFPGRFSGRQFSNSRSEMNVSTLELGDSALYLCASSLDRRGGAPPDTQYFGPGTRLTVL.

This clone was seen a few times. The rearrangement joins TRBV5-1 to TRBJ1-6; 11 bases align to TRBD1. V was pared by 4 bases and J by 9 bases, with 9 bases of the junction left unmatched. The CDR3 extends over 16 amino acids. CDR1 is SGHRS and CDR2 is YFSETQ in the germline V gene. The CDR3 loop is CASSLKGQGEGSPLHF. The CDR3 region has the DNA TGCGCCAGCAGCCTAAAGGGACAGGGGGAGGGTTCACCCCTCCACTTT.

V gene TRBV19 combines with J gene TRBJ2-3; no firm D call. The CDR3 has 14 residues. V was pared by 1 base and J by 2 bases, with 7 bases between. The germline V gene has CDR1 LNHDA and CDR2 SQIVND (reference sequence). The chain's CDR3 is CASSIALYTDTQYF. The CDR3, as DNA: TGTGCCAGTAGTATAGCTCTGTACACAGATACGCAGTATTTT.

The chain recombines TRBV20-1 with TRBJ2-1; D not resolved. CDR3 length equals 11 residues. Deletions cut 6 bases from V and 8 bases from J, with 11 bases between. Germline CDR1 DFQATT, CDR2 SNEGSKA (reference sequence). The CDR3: CSASGAYEQFF. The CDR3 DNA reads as TGCAGTGCGAGTGGAGCCTATGAGCAGTTCTTC.

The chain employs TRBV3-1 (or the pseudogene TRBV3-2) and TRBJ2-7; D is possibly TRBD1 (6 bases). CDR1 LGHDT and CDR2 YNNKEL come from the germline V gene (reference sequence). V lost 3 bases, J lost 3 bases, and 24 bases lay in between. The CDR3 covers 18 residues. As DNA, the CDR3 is TGTGCCAGCAGCCACGACAAGAGCCGTGGGACACGGGTCTACGAGCAGTACTTC. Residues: CASSHDKSRGTRVYEQYF.

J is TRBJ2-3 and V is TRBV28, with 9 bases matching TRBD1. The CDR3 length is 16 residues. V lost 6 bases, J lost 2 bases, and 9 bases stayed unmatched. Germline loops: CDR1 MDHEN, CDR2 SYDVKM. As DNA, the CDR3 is TGTGCCAGCAGAGACTACGGGACAGGGCTCACAGATACGCAGTATTTT. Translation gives CASRDYGTGLTDTQYF.